Listed below are T cell receptor beta chains from one sample, sequenced in a study of beta chain features in type 1 diabetes. The table came from immunoSEQ multiplex PCR; TCRdb's copy has only in-frame clones and leaves some out. The sample includes some 400,000 clones, around 15% seen only once; the top ten take approximately 0.019%. Sequenced material: naive CD4+ T cells from blood. These receptors all come from a woman under 30 in good health. CDR3s include the opening cysteine and the closing phenylalanine or tryptophan.

J,V,CDR3
TRBJ2-5,TRBV27,CASRSQGGLETQYF
TRBJ2-1,TRBV28,CASSLRNEQFF
TRBJ2-5,TRBV11-3,CASSPKGPFAGGRETQYF
TRBJ2-5,TRBV19,CASTTGRGTQYF
TRBJ2-5,TRBV11-2,CASSYQNPQETQYF
TRBJ2-5,TRBV6-5,CAISGTSQETQYF
TRBJ1-1,TRBV5-1,CASSLYRPNAEAFF
TRBJ2-2,TRBV5-6,CASSSPNPGVTGELFF
TRBJ2-3,TRBV30,CAWSVPGTDTQYF
TRBJ2-7,TRBV7-2,CASSIYRYEQYF
TRBJ2-7,TRBV18,CASSPVRYEQYF